The rows below give T cell receptor beta chains drawn from one sample of a study of T cell responses to AZD1222 COVID-19 vaccine. Sequencing was performed with immunoSEQ multiplex PCR; in TCRdb, only in-frame clones are kept and a portion is missing. In the table there are 100,000 to 150,000 clones, roughly 84% of which are singletons. The sequencing used peripheral blood, collected 28 days after the second AZD1222 dose. These receptors came from an adult who received the AZD1222 COVID-19 vaccine. The CDR3 runs from the conserved cysteine through the conserved F or W. Each record gives: CDR3 DNA, CDR3 protein, V gene, J gene, D gene, clone size. A D gene is named only where the DNA matches it firmly. The size entry is marked missing in some rows and otherwise reads once, few, many or a size class.

DNA: TGTGCCACCAGCGTTCGGCAGAGTAATTCACCCCTCCACTTT
CDR3: CATSVRQSNSPLHF
V: TRBV15
J: TRBJ1-6
D: .
size: .

DNA: TGTGCCAGCAGTGTAGCGGGGGGGAGCTCCTACGAGCAGTACTTC
CDR3: CASSVAGGSSYEQYF
V: TRBV2
J: TRBJ2-7
D: TRBD2
size: once

DNA: TGTGCCAGCAGTGACGGGTACTCTGGGGCCAACGTCCTGACTTTC
CDR3: CASSDGYSGANVLTF
V: TRBV6-4
J: TRBJ2-6
D: .
size: .

DNA: TGCAGCGTTGAATTACGAGGAGAAGCCTACGAGCAGTACTTC
CDR3: CSVELRGEAYEQYF
V: TRBV29-1
J: TRBJ2-7
D: .
size: .

DNA: TGTGCCAGCAGCCTCGCAGCGGCAGTCCCCCCTAGCTCCTACAATGAGCAGTTCTTC
CDR3: CASSLAAAVPPSSYNEQFF
V: TRBV9
J: TRBJ2-1
D: .
size: .

DNA: TGTGCCAGTACGAGGCCGGACTCCTACGAGCAGTACTTC
CDR3: CASTRPDSYEQYF
V: TRBV2
J: TRBJ2-7
D: .
size: few

DNA: TGTGCCAGCAGCCCCGTCGTTACCACTGAAGCTTTCTTT
CDR3: CASSPVVTTEAFF
V: TRBV7-9
J: TRBJ1-1
D: .
size: .

DNA: TGTGCCAGTAGTATACCGACAATGGGAAAACATCAGCCCCAGCATTTT
CDR3: CASSIPTMGKHQPQHF
V: TRBV19
J: TRBJ1-5
D: .
size: .

DNA: TGTGCCAGCAGTTACTCGGGGTCTGGGGCCAACGTCCTGACTTTC
CDR3: CASSYSGSGANVLTF
V: TRBV6-5
J: TRBJ2-6
D: .
size: .

DNA: TGCGCCAGCAGCCTAGGGACTAGCGATTTCGGGGAGCTGTTTTTT
CDR3: CASSLGTSDFGELFF
V: TRBV5-1
J: TRBJ2-2
D: TRBD2
size: .

DNA: TGTGCCAGCAGCGTAGGAGACCGGGCTAACACTGAAGCTTTCTTT
CDR3: CASSVGDRANTEAFF
V: TRBV9
J: TRBJ1-1
D: .
size: .

DNA: TGCGCCAGCAGCTTCCGACAGGGGGCGGGGGAGACCCAGTACTTC
CDR3: CASSFRQGAGETQYF
V: TRBV5-1
J: TRBJ2-5
D: TRBD1
size: .

DNA: TGTGCCAGCTCACCACCGGGAGCAGCCGTGGGGACCCAGTACTTC
CDR3: CASSPPGAAVGTQYF
V: TRBV18
J: TRBJ2-5
D: .
size: .

DNA: TGTGCCAGCAGTCCGGACAGCTATGGCTACACCTTC
CDR3: CASSPDSYGYTF
V: TRBV28
J: TRBJ1-2
D: .
size: few

DNA: TGTGCCAGCAGCGATTCTGTCGGGACAGATACGCAGTATTTT
CDR3: CASSDSVGTDTQYF
V: TRBV7-3
J: TRBJ2-3
D: .
size: .

DNA: TGTGCCAGCAGCCCCCTGGAAGGGGCGGGAAGAGGCACTGAAGCTTTCTTT
CDR3: CASSPLEGAGRGTEAFF
V: TRBV9
J: TRBJ1-1
D: .
size: .

DNA: TGCAGCACTGGTTCAGACCCCCCAGACACCGGGGAGCTGTTTTTT
CDR3: CSTGSDPPDTGELFF
V: TRBV29-1
J: TRBJ2-2
D: .
size: .

DNA: TGTGCCAGCAGCCCCGGGACAGCCCACCGGGAGCTGTTTTTT
CDR3: CASSPGTAHRELFF
V: TRBV3-1/TRBV3-2
J: TRBJ2-2
D: TRBD1
size: once

DNA: TGTGCCAGCACCCAGGCCACTAATGAAAAACTGTTTTTT
CDR3: CASTQATNEKLFF
V: TRBV12-3/TRBV12-4
J: TRBJ1-4
D: .
size: .

DNA: TGTGCCAGCAGTTTAGGAGTGAGGGGCACTGAAGCTTTCTTT
CDR3: CASSLGVRGTEAFF
V: TRBV28
J: TRBJ1-1
D: .
size: .

DNA: TGCGCCAGCAGCCAAGGGACAGGGGGGTATTTCGGGGAGCTGTTTTTT
CDR3: CASSQGTGGYFGELFF
V: TRBV4-1
J: TRBJ2-2
D: TRBD1
size: .

DNA: TGCAGCGTTGCCCGACAGACAGATACGCAGTATTTT
CDR3: CSVARQTDTQYF
V: TRBV29-1
J: TRBJ2-3
D: .
size: .

DNA: TGTGCCAGCAGCCGGGGAGGGGGCAGCACTGAAGCTTTCTTT
CDR3: CASSRGGGSTEAFF
V: TRBV6-2/TRBV6-3
J: TRBJ1-1
D: TRBD1
size: .

DNA: TGTGCCAGTCAACGGGGATTCAGCACAGATACGCAGTATTTT
CDR3: CASQRGFSTDTQYF
V: TRBV2
J: TRBJ2-3
D: .
size: .

DNA: TGTGCCAGCAGCTTAGCCTTAAGGGGAGACACTGAAGCTTTCTTT
CDR3: CASSLALRGDTEAFF
V: TRBV11-2
J: TRBJ1-1
D: .
size: .

DNA: TGTGCCAGCAGCGTAGATCTACGCTATAATTCACCCCTCCACTTT
CDR3: CASSVDLRYNSPLHF
V: TRBV9
J: TRBJ1-6
D: .
size: .

DNA: TGTGCCATCAGTGAGACTAGCGGGGACCTTGCCATTCAGTACTTC
CDR3: CAISETSGDLAIQYF
V: TRBV10-3
J: TRBJ2-4
D: TRBD2
size: .

DNA: TGTGCCAGTAGTCCTCTTGAGGGGAGCGGTGAAGCTTTCTTT
CDR3: CASSPLEGSGEAFF
V: TRBV19
J: TRBJ1-1
D: .
size: .

DNA: TGTGCCAGCAGTTCGGGACAGGGGGATTCACCCCTCCACTTT
CDR3: CASSSGQGDSPLHF
V: TRBV6-6
J: TRBJ1-6
D: TRBD1
size: few

DNA: TGTGCCAGCAGTTTCGAGAGGGATACGCAGTATTTT
CDR3: CASSFERDTQYF
V: TRBV12-3/TRBV12-4
J: TRBJ2-3
D: .
size: .

DNA: TGCGCCAGCAGCTTGTCAGATTTCAATGAGCAGTTCTTC
CDR3: CASSLSDFNEQFF
V: TRBV5-1
J: TRBJ2-1
D: .
size: .

DNA: TGTGCCAGCAGTCCCCAGGGTTACGAGCAGTACTTC
CDR3: CASSPQGYEQYF
V: TRBV27
J: TRBJ2-7
D: .
size: once

DNA: TGCGCCAGCAGGGGGTGGGGAAGCACAGATACGCAGTATTTT
CDR3: CASRGWGSTDTQYF
V: TRBV4-1
J: TRBJ2-3
D: .
size: many

DNA: TGCAGCGTTGAACTTGGACCCTACGAGCAGTACTTC
CDR3: CSVELGPYEQYF
V: TRBV29-1
J: TRBJ2-7
D: .
size: .

DNA: TGTGCCAGCAGTGAAGCCGATGACAGGGTCAACTATGGCTACACCTTC
CDR3: CASSEADDRVNYGYTF
V: TRBV6-1
J: TRBJ1-2
D: TRBD1
size: .

DNA: TGTGCCATCGAGGACAGGGGGTCGTTAGGCTACACCTTC
CDR3: CAIEDRGSLGYTF
V: TRBV10-3
J: TRBJ1-2
D: TRBD1
size: .

DNA: TGTGCCAGCACCTTAACCGTGGACAGGGGCTACGAGCAGTACTTC
CDR3: CASTLTVDRGYEQYF
V: TRBV6-5
J: TRBJ2-7
D: TRBD1
size: once

DNA: TGTGCCAGCAGCCCACCCTTCGACAGGGAAAAACTGTTTTTT
CDR3: CASSPPFDREKLFF
V: TRBV11-2
J: TRBJ1-4
D: .
size: .

DNA: TGTGCCAGCAGTTTATTCGGGAATAGCAATCAGCCCCAGCATTTT
CDR3: CASSLFGNSNQPQHF
V: TRBV27
J: TRBJ1-5
D: .
size: .

DNA: TGTGCCAGCAGACAGGGTTTGGAGAATTCACCCCTCCACTTT
CDR3: CASRQGLENSPLHF
V: TRBV6-5
J: TRBJ1-6
D: .
size: .

DNA: TGTGCCAGCAGCCTGAAATTAAGGGGGGACACCGGGGAGCTGTTTTTT
CDR3: CASSLKLRGDTGELFF
V: TRBV11-2
J: TRBJ2-2
D: .
size: .

DNA: TGTGCTAGTGGTGAGGGGGGGTTCGGCGGGAGGAACACCGGGGAGCTGTTTTTT
CDR3: CASGEGGFGGRNTGELFF
V: TRBV12-5
J: TRBJ2-2
D: .
size: .

DNA: TGTGCCAGCAGCGTTAGTGGCAATGAGCAGTTCTTC
CDR3: CASSVSGNEQFF
V: TRBV9
J: TRBJ2-1
D: .
size: .

DNA: TGTGCCAGCAGCAAGGACGGTCAACTGACTAGCGGAAGAAGGGGTGAGCAGTTCTTC
CDR3: CASSKDGQLTSGRRGEQFF
V: TRBV21-1
J: TRBJ2-1
D: .
size: .

DNA: TGTGCCAGCAACACTTGGGGGTTCACAGATGAAGCTTTCTTT
CDR3: CASNTWGFTDEAFF
V: TRBV5-6
J: TRBJ1-1
D: .
size: large